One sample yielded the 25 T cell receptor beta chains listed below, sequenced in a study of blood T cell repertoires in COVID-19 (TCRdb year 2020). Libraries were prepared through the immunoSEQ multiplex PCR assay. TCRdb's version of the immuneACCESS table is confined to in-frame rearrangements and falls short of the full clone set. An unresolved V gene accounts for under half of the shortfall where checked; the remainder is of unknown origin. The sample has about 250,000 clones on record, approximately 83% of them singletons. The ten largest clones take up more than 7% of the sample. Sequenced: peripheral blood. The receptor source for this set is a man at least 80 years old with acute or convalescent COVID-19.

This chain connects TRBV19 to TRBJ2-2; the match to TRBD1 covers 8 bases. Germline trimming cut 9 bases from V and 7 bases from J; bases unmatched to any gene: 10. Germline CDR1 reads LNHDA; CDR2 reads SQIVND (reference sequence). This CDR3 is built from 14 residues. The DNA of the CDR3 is TGTGCCAGCAGGGACAGGCCGGTGCGCGGGGAGCTGTTTTTT. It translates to CASRDRPVRGELFF.

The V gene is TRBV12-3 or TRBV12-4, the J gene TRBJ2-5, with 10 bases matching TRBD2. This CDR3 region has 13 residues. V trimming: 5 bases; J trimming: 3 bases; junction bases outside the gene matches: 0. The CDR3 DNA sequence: TGTGCCAGCAGTGGACTAGCGGAAGAGACCCAGTACTTC. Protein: CASSGLAEETQYF.

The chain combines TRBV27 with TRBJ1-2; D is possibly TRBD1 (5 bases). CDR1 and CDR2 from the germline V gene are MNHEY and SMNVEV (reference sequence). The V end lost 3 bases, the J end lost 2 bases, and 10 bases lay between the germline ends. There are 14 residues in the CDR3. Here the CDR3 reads CASSLGGTNYGYTF. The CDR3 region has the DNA TGTGCCAGCAGTTTGGGGGGAACCAACTATGGCTACACCTTC.

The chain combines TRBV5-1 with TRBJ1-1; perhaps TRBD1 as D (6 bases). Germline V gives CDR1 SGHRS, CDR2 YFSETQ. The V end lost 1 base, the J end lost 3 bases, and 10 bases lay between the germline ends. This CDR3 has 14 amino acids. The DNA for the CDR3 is TGCGCCAGCAGCTTGACAGGGAAGGACACTGAAGCTTTCTTT. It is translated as CASSLTGKDTEAFF.

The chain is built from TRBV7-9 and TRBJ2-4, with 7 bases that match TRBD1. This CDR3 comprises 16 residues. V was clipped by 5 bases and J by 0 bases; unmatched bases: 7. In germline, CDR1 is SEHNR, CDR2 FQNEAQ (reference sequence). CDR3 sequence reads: CASSPRTGLAKNIQYF. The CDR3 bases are TGTGCCAGCAGCCCGAGGACAGGCCTAGCCAAAAACATTCAGTACTTC.

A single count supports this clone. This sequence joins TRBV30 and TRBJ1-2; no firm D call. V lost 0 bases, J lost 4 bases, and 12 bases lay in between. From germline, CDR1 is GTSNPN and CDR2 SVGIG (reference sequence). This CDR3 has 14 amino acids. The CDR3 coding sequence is TGTGCCTGGAGTGTATCCCGTAAGAGCTATGGCTACACCTTC. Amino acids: CAWSVSRKSYGYTF.

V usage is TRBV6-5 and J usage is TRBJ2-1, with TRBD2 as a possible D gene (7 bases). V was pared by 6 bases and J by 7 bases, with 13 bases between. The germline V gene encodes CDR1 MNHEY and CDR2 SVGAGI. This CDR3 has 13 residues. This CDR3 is CASRGLGGNEQFF. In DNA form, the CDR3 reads TGTGCCAGCAGAGGACTAGGGGGGAATGAGCAGTTCTTC.

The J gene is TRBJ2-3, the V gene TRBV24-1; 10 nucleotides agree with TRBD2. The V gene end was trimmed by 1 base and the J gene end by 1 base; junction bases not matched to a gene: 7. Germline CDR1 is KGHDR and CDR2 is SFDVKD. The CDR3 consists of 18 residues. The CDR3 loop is CATSDFWSSGGGTDTQYF. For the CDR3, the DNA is TGTGCCACCAGTGATTTCTGGTCCAGCGGGGGGGGCACAGATACGCAGTATTTT.

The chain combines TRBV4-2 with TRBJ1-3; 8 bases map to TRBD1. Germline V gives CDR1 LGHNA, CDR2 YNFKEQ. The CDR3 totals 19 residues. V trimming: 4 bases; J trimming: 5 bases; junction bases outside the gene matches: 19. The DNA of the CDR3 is TGTGCCAGCAGCCGATCCTCCGGGACAGGCGGATTCGAGAGAAACACCATATATTTT. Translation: CASSRSSGTGGFERNTIYF.

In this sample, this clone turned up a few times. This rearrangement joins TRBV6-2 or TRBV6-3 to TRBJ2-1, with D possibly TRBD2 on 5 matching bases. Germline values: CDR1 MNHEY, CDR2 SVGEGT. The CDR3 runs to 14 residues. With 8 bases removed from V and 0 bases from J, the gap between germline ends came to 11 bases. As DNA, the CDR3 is TGTGCCAGCTGCCCCGAGGGCTCCTACAATGAGCAGTTCTTC. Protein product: CASCPEGSYNEQFF.

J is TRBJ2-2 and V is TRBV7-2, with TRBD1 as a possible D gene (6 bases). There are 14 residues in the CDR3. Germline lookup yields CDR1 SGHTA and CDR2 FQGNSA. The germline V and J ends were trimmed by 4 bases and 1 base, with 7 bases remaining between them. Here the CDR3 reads CASSWGQNTGELFF. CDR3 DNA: TGTGCCAGCAGCTGGGGACAGAACACCGGGGAGCTGTTTTTT.

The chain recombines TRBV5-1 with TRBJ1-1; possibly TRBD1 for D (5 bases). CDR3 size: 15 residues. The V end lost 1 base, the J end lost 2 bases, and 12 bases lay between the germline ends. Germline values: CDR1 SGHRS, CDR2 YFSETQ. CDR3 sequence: CASSLWGGANTEAFF. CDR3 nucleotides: TGCGCCAGCAGCTTGTGGGGAGGGGCTAACACTGAAGCTTTCTTT.

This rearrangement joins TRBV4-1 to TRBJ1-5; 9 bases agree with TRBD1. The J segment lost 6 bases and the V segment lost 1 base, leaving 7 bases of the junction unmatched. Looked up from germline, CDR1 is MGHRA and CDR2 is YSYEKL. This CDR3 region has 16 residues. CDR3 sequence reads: CASSQGGTGGGQPQHF. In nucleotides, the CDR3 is TGCGCCAGCAGCCAAGGGGGAACAGGGGGCGGTCAGCCCCAGCATTTT.

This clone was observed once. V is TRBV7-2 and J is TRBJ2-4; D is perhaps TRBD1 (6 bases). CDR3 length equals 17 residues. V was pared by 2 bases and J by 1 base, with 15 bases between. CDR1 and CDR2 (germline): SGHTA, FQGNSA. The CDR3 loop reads CASSLWARGIAKNIQYF. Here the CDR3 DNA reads TGTGCCAGCAGCTTATGGGCCAGGGGAATTGCCAAAAACATTCAGTACTTC.

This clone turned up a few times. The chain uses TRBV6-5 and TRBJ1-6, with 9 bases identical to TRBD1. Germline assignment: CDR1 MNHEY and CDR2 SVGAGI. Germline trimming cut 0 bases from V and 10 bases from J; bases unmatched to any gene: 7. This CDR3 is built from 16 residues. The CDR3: CASSYSGDRVRSPLHF. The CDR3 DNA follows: TGTGCCAGCAGTTACTCGGGGGACAGGGTGCGGTCACCCCTCCACTTT.

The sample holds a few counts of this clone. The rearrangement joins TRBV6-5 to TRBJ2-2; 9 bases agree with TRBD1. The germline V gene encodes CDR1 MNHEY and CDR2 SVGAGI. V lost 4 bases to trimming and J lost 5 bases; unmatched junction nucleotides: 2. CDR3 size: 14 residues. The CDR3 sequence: CASSSGQGTGELFF. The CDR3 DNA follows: TGTGCCAGCAGTTCGGGACAGGGAACCGGGGAGCTGTTTTTT.

The CDR3 DNA follows: TGTGCCAGCACCTCGACAGCCCTCTATGGCTACACCTTC. Translation: CASTSTALYGYTF. The V gene is TRBV6-5, the J gene TRBJ1-2, with D maybe TRBD1 (5 bases). Trimming shortened V by 7 bases and J by 4 bases, and 13 bases separated the two germline ends. Germline CDR1 MNHEY, CDR2 SVGAGI. This CDR3 comprises 13 residues.

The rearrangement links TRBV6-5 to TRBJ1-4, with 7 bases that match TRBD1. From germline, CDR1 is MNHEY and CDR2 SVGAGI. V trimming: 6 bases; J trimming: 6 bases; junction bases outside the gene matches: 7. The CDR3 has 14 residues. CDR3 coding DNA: TGTGCCAGCAGCCGACCGACAGGGTATGAAAAACTGTTTTTT. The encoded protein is CASSRPTGYEKLFF.

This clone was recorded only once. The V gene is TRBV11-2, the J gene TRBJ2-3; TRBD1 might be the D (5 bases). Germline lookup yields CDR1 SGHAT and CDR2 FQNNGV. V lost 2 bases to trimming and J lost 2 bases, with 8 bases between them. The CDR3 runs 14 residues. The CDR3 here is CASSLWGPTDTQYF. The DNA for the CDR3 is TGTGCCAGCAGCTTATGGGGCCCCACAGATACGCAGTATTTT.

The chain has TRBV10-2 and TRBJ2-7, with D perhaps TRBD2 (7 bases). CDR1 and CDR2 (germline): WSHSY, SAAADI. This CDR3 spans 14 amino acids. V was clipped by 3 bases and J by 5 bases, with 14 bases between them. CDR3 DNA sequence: TGCGCCAGCAGTGAAGGGGGGGGACGGGACGAGCAGTACTTC. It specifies CASSEGGGRDEQYF.

For the CDR3, the DNA is TGTGCCAGCAGTTTGGGGCAGGGAGGAGCTTTCTTT. This codes for CASSLGQGGAFF. The V gene is TRBV28, the J gene TRBJ1-1; TRBD1 might be the D (5 bases). The CDR3 runs 12 residues. CDR1 and CDR2 (germline): MDHEN, SYDVKM. V was cut by 3 bases and J by 10 bases, with 12 bases left in between. Full variable domain (remainder filled in from reference TRBV28 and TRBJ1-1): DVKVTQSSRYLVKRTGEKVFLECVQDMDHENMFWYRQDPGLGLRLIYFSYDVKMKEKGDIPEGYSVSREKKERFSLILESASTNQTSMYLCASSLGQGGAFFGQGTRLTVV.

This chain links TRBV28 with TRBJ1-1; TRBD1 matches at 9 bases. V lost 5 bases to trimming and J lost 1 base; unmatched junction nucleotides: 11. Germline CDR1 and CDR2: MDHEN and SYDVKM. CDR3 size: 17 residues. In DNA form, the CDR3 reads TGTGCCAGCAGTCGGACCGGGACAGGGAGGGGGAACACTGAAGCTTTCTTT. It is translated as CASSRTGTGRGNTEAFF.

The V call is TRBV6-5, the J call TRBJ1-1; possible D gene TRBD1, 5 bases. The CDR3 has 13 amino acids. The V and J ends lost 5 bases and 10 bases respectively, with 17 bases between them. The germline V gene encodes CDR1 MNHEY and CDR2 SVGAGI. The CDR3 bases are TGTGCCAGCAGTACGCGGGACCCCCTTCCAGCTTTCTTT. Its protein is CASSTRDPLPAFF.

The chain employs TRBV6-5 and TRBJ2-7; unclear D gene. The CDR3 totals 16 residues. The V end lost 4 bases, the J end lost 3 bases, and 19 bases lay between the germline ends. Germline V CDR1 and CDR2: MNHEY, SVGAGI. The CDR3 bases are TGTGCCAGCAGTTGGAAGAGCCCACGTCGACTCTACGAGCAGTACTTC. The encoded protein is CASSWKSPRRLYEQYF.

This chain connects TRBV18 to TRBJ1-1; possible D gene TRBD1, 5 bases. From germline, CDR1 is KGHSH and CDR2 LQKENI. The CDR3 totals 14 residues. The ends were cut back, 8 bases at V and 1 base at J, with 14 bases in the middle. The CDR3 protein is CASIQGQWNTEAFF. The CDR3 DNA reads TGTGCCAGCATCCAAGGACAATGGAACACTGAAGCTTTCTTT.